This TCR beta chain was obtained from a study of early T cells in non-severe SARS-CoV-2 infection. Via MiXCR, TCRdb re-called the 5' RACE reads, giving one row per CDR3 protein. The sample yields 62,000 or so distinct CDR3 sequences, 8% to 9% seen once. Germline CDR1 is LNHDA and CDR2 is SQIVND (reference sequence). The V end was cut by 7 bases, the J end by 9 bases, with 12 bases between. This CDR3 is built from 12 residues. The V call is TRBV19, the J call TRBJ2-2, with a possible D match to TRBD2 (6 bases). Sequenced material: whole blood, taken at baseline. The clonotype was recovered from an adult who was a healthcare worker with PCR-confirmed SARS-CoV-2 infection or an uninfected control (not recorded which). CDR3 in amino acids: CASNGLSRELFF. CDR3 coding DNA: TGTGCCAGTAATGGACTATCCCGGGAGCTGTTTTTT.